Below are 9 T cell receptor beta chains sequenced from a single sample in a study of CD8 T cells in ankylosing spondylitis. Broader study findings: In ankylosing spondylitis blood, a motif of several highly homologous TCR beta variants appeared characteristic.

Via MiXCR, TCRdb re-called the 5' RACE reads, giving one row per CDR3 protein. The top ten clones hold approximately 7% of a sample with just under 550,000 distinct CDR3 sequences, over 9.5% of them seen once. No cognate antigen is known for these TCRs. Sequencing was carried out using blood, either unsorted or a sorted T cell fraction (not recorded which). These receptors were collected from a male donor with ankylosing spondylitis.

This clonotype was picked up many times. The chain joins TRBV20-1 to TRBJ2-3; perhaps TRBD2 as D (6 bases). The CDR3 totals 13 residues. Germline lookup yields CDR1 DFQATT and CDR2 SNEGSKA (reference sequence). V dropped 4 bases and J dropped 3 bases, with 11 bases sitting between them. This chain's CDR3 is CSAMGGSTDTQYF. The CDR3 DNA reads as TGCAGTGCTATGGGGGGTTCTACAGATACGCAGTATTTT.

This clonotype has ten or more counts. This CDR3 reads CASSHRTRSTGELFF. In nucleotides, the CDR3 is TGCGCCAGCAGCCATCGGACCCGCTCCACCGGGGAGCTGTTTTTT. This chain connects TRBV4-1 to TRBJ2-2; D is uncertain. Germline CDR1 MGHRA, CDR2 YSYEKL. Trimming shortened V by 3 bases and J by 4 bases, and 12 bases separated the two germline ends. The CDR3 is 15 residues long.

This clonotype occurred a few times. The J gene is TRBJ2-5, the V gene TRBV6-5; tentatively, D is TRBD2 (6 bases). V was shortened by 8 bases and J by 5 bases, with 12 bases between the two germline ends. The V gene's germline CDR1 is MNHEY and CDR2 SVGAGI. This CDR3 region has 12 residues. The CDR3 nucleotides are TGTGCCAGCCGGGGGAGCTCGGAGACCCAGTACTTC. Amino acids: CASRGSSETQYF.

Details on this clonotype: At one end the junction does not follow the germline gene, possibly because of a read error. The J gene is TRBJ2-7, the V gene TRBV7-9; a possible D gene is TRBD2 (5 bases). The CDR3 contains 12 residues. Germline loops: CDR1 SEHNR, CDR2 FQNEAQ (reference sequence). This CDR3 reads CDSSGSGYEQYF. DNA of the CDR3: TGTGACAGCAGCGGATCGGGGTACGAGCAGTACTTC. The whole variable domain, filled in from reference TRBV7-9 and TRBJ2-7, reads DTGVSQNPRHKITKRGQNVTFRCDPISEHNRLYWYRQTLGQGPEFLTYFQNEAQLEKSRLLSDRFSAERPKGSFSTLEIQRTEQGDSAMYLCDSSGSGYEQYFGPGTRLTVT.

V usage is TRBV27 and J usage is TRBJ2-1, with D possibly being TRBD2 (6 bases). Germline V gives CDR1 MNHEY, CDR2 SMNVEV (reference sequence). Trimming cost V 4 bases and J 5 bases, with 18 bases left between them. The CDR3 runs to 16 residues. CDR3 sequence: CASSSWTEGADNEQFF. Here the CDR3 DNA reads TGTGCCAGCAGTTCCTGGACGGAGGGAGCGGACAATGAGCAGTTCTTC.

The rearrangement joins TRBV7-8 to TRBJ1-3; D perhaps matches TRBD1 (6 bases). Trimming took off 0 bases at V and 2 bases at J, with 11 bases between the two ends. The CDR3 length is 16 residues. The germline V gene has CDR1 SGHVS and CDR2 FQNEAQ. The DNA of the CDR3 is TGTGCCAGCAGCTTAGCGCGACAGGCGGCTGGAAACACCATATATTTT. Translated: CASSLARQAAGNTIYF.

The chain uses TRBV20-1 and TRBJ1-1, with D unclear. The CDR3 extends over 15 amino acids. The germline CDR1 and CDR2 sequences are DFQATT and SNEGSKA (reference sequence). Trimming took off 0 bases at V and 1 base at J, with 12 bases between the two ends. CDR3 DNA: TGCAGTGCTAGAGATTCCCCGGCGGCGAACACTGAAGCTTTCTTT. Protein: CSARDSPAANTEAFF.

This clonotype was found many times. The CDR3 region has the DNA TGCGCCAGCAGCTTGGCCGGGATCTCTGGAAACACCATATATTTT. Translating gives CASSLAGISGNTIYF. The chain links TRBV5-1 to TRBJ1-3, with D hard to call. V was cut by 0 bases and J by 0 bases, with 7 bases left in between. This CDR3 spans 15 amino acids. Germline assignment: CDR1 SGHRS and CDR2 YFSETQ.

This clonotype was recorded a few times. CDR3 amino acids: CASSLRQTTGNTIYF. The CDR3 DNA reads TGTGCCAGCAGCTTACGGCAGACTACTGGAAACACCATATATTTT. The J gene is TRBJ1-3, the V gene TRBV7-2, with D unresolved. The V gene lost 2 bases and the J gene lost 2 bases, with 10 bases spanning the gap. This CDR3 region has 15 residues. The germline gives CDR1 SGHTA, CDR2 FQGNSA. The entire variable domain, with the rest obtained from reference TRBV7-2 and TRBJ1-3, is as follows: GAGVSQSPSNKVTEKGKDVELRCDPISGHTALYWYRQSLGQGLEFLIYFQGNSAPDKSGLPSDRFSAERTGGSVSTLTIQRTQQEDSAVYLCASSLRQTTGNTIYFGEGSWLTVV.